The next 8 T cell receptor beta chains were all read from a single sample in a study of blood T cell repertoires in COVID-19. Here immunoSEQ multiplex PCR was the method, and the copy in TCRdb shows in-frame clones only, minus some. Of more than 300,000 clones detected, about 91% appear once; the ten largest clones hold 1.5% to 2%. The specimen sequenced was peripheral blood. The origin of the receptors is a woman aged 25-40 years with COVID-19, enrolled during active disease.

The rearrangement uses TRBV6-5 and TRBJ1-1; 8 bases align to TRBD1. CDR1 and CDR2 (germline): MNHEY, SVGAGI. With V trimmed by 6 bases and J by 1 base, 7 bases remained unmatched. This CDR3 region has 15 residues. In nucleotides, the CDR3 is TGTGCCAGCAGGAATCAGGGGGCCCCGAACACTGAAGCTTTCTTT. Amino acids: CASRNQGAPNTEAFF.

This chain joins TRBV7-2 and TRBJ2-7; D possibly corresponds to TRBD2 (5 bases). The germline gives CDR1 SGHTA, CDR2 FQGNSA. CDR3 length: 14 residues. The ends were cut back, 4 bases at V and 4 bases at J, with 14 bases in the middle. The CDR3, as DNA: TGTGCCAGCAGCTCCCGCCTTACGGGGTACGAGCAGTACTTC. Translating gives CASSSRLTGYEQYF.

CDR3 coding DNA: TGTGCCAGCAGCCGACAAGGCGCGAACACTGAAGCTTTCTTT. This encodes CASSRQGANTEAFF. The chain links TRBV14 to TRBJ1-1; D gene ambiguous. The CDR3 length is 14 residues. The V gene's germline CDR1 is SGHDN and CDR2 FVKESK. V lost 4 bases and J 1 base, leaving 10 bases between the germline ends.

V and J are TRBV7-9 and TRBJ1-3; 7 bases line up with TRBD1. Germline CDR1 SEHNR, CDR2 FQNEAQ (reference sequence). This CDR3 has 14 amino acids. With 7 bases clipped from V and 4 bases from J, the junction kept 7 bases outside the gene matches. This chain's CDR3 is CASIEQGRGNTIYF. DNA of the CDR3: TGTGCCAGCATAGAACAGGGGCGCGGAAACACCATATATTTT.

The chain couples TRBV7-9 to TRBJ1-2; no clear D gene. Trimming took 0 bases from V and 0 from J, leaving 11 bases between them. Per the germline V gene, CDR1 is SEHNR and CDR2 is FQNEAQ (reference sequence). This CDR3 is built from 16 residues. The CDR3 DNA follows: TGTGCCAGCAGCTTAGCAGAGGAGGTAGCTAACTATGGCTACACCTTC. The encoded protein is CASSLAEEVANYGYTF.

The count of this clone is one. The chain uses TRBV24-1 and TRBJ2-7, with 7 bases that match TRBD1. Germline CDR1 KGHDR, CDR2 SFDVKD. This CDR3 is built from 15 residues. Germline trimming cut 2 bases from V and 3 bases from J; bases unmatched to any gene: 6. CDR3 residues: CATSDSGQGDYEQYF. The CDR3 DNA follows: TGTGCCACCAGTGATTCAGGGCAGGGGGACTACGAGCAGTACTTC.

Worth noting for this clone: One end of the junction varies from germline; a read error may be responsible. The chain carries TRBV3-1 (or the pseudogene TRBV3-2) and TRBJ2-7; the match to TRBD2 covers 8 bases. The CDR3 is 15 amino acids. Germline V gene data show CDR1 as LGHDT and CDR2 as YNNKEL (reference sequence). Written as DNA, the CDR3 is TGTGCCAGCAGCGAAGATACTAGCGGCTCCTACGAGCAGTACTTC. It translates to CASSEDTSGSYEQYF.

About this clone itself: This same CDR3 is encoded by further DNA sequences in the sample. The chain is built from TRBV10-2 and TRBJ1-5, with D hard to call. Germline V gives CDR1 WSHSY, CDR2 SAAADI. This CDR3 comprises 14 residues. V was cut by 6 bases and J by 0 bases, with 9 bases left in between. CDR3 in amino acids: CASREGGSNQPQHF. The CDR3 bases are TGCGCCAGCAGAGAAGGAGGTAGCAATCAGCCCCAGCATTTT.